The 12 T cell receptor beta chains given below trace back to one sample, sequenced in a study of identical twins. One entry per CDR3 protein results from TCRdb running MiXCR on the 5' RACE reads. The sample contains about 660,000 distinct CDR3 sequences, 8% to 9% of which appear only once. In addition, the sample was reused for a study of yellow fever vaccine responses in identical twins.

Material for sequencing was PBMCs. The receptors shown here come from a woman younger than 30 in good health.

This clonotype was counted at least ten times. V is TRBV12-3 or TRBV12-4 and J is TRBJ2-1, with TRBD1 identical over 7 bases. V lost 5 bases, J lost 8 bases, and 3 bases stayed unmatched. The CDR3 has 12 residues. CDR3 sequence reads: CASSTQGYEQFF. The DNA of the CDR3 is TGTGCCAGCAGTACACAGGGGTATGAGCAGTTCTTC.

The sample holds a few counts of this clonotype. The chain employs TRBV20-1 and TRBJ1-1, with D unclear. V was pared by 3 bases and J by 5 bases, with 7 bases between. The CDR3 covers 11 residues. From germline, CDR1 is DFQATT and CDR2 SNEGSKA (reference sequence). The CDR3 region is CSARQTTEAFF. In nucleotides, the CDR3 is TGCAGTGCTAGGCAGACAACTGAAGCTTTCTTT.

This clonotype has only a few counts. J is TRBJ2-4 and V is TRBV7-2; TRBD2 might be the D (6 bases). V was cut by 3 bases and J by 9 bases, with 15 bases left in between. This CDR3 contains 14 residues. The germline gives CDR1 SGHTA, CDR2 FQGNSA. This CDR3 is CASSFRASGGIQYF. The DNA of the CDR3 is TGTGCCAGCAGCTTCCGGGCCTCCGGGGGCATTCAGTACTTC.

The chain carries TRBV2 and TRBJ2-1; D remains unclear. V lost 8 bases, J lost 7 bases, and 12 bases lay in between. CDR3 size: 12 residues. Germline CDR1 SNHLY, CDR2 FYNNEI. CDR3 protein: CASSPRWNEQFF. The CDR3 nucleotides are TGTGCCAGCTCACCCCGGTGGAATGAGCAGTTCTTC.

This clonotype was picked up a small number of times. This chain joins TRBV27 and TRBJ2-2, with 8 nucleotides matching TRBD2. Germline assignment: CDR1 MNHEY and CDR2 SMNVEV (reference sequence). V lost 6 bases and J lost 0; bases outside the gene matches: 15. The CDR3 sequence is 19 residues long. CDR3 bases: TGTGCCAGCAGCCTTCACTCAACACTAGCGGTGTCGAACACCGGGGAGCTGTTTTTT. Its translation: CASSLHSTLAVSNTGELFF.

This clonotype occurred a few times. V is TRBV12-3 or TRBV12-4 and J is TRBJ1-1; D remains ambiguous. With 3 bases removed from V and 1 base from J, the gap between germline ends came to 12 bases. This CDR3 contains 15 residues. In DNA form, the CDR3 reads TGTGCCAGCAGTTTCAAGGCCACGGGGAACACTGAAGCTTTCTTT. Translated, it gives CASSFKATGNTEAFF.

This clonotype was picked up many times. The chain combines TRBV24-1 with TRBJ2-1, with TRBD1 as a possible D gene (5 bases). This CDR3 has 15 residues. V lost 5 bases and J 3 bases, leaving 13 bases between the germline ends. Germline V CDR1 and CDR2: KGHDR, SFDVKD. The CDR3 spells CATSVRDRNYNEQFF. The CDR3, as DNA: TGTGCCACCAGTGTAAGAGACAGAAACTACAATGAGCAGTTCTTC.

V gene TRBV14 combines with J gene TRBJ2-7; 11 bases are a match to TRBD2. The CDR3 has 16 amino acids. Germline V gene data show CDR1 as SGHDN and CDR2 as FVKESK. Trimming removed 0 bases from V and 4 bases from J; junction bases left unmatched: 5. The CDR3 protein is CASSQDRLAGRYEQYF. DNA of the CDR3: TGTGCCAGCAGCCAAGATAGACTAGCGGGACGATACGAGCAGTACTTC. The variable domain in full, with the rest retrieved from reference TRBV14 and TRBJ2-7, is EAGVTQFPSHSVIEKGQTVTLRCDPISGHDNLYWYRRVMGKEIKFLLHFVKESKQDESGMPNNRFLAERTGGTYSTLKVQPAELEDSGVYFCASSQDRLAGRYEQYFGPGTRLTVT.

This clonotype was recorded a few times. V usage is TRBV15 and J usage is TRBJ2-7; TRBD1 agrees at 7 bases. The V gene end was trimmed by 0 bases and the J gene end by 6 bases; junction bases not matched to a gene: 8. The CDR3 consists of 15 residues. The germline V gene has CDR1 LNHNV and CDR2 YYDKDF (reference sequence). As DNA, the CDR3 is TGTGCCACCAGCAGAGAAGGGGCAGGGGGTCGCGAGCAGTACTTC. Its translation: CATSREGAGGREQYF. Combining the CDR3 with reference TRBV15 and TRBJ2-7 gives the whole variable domain DAMVIQNPRYQVTQFGKPVTLSCSQTLNHNVMYWYQQKSSQAPKLLFHYYDKDFNNEADTPDNFQSRRPNTSFCFLDIRSPGLGDTAMYLCATSREGAGGREQYFGPGTRLTVT.

This clonotype appeared a single time. The genes are TRBV4-1 and TRBJ2-2; D gene ambiguous. V lost 0 bases to trimming and J lost 2 bases, with 7 bases between them. CDR1 is MGHRA, CDR2 YSYEKL, per germline. The CDR3 is made up of 15 amino acids. The CDR3 nucleotides read TGCGCCAGCAGCCAAGATCCGGTTAACACCGGGGAGCTGTTTTTT. This encodes CASSQDPVNTGELFF.

This clonotype came up a few times. The rearrangement links TRBV7-9 to TRBJ1-4, with a weak D call TRBD1 (6 bases). V lost 0 bases and J lost 0, with 11 bases in between. Germline-derived CDR1 and CDR2 are SEHNR and FQNEAQ (reference sequence). The CDR3 contains 17 residues. The CDR3, as DNA: TGTGCCAGCAGCTTAGCCTTAGGGGGTGCAACTAATGAAAAACTGTTTTTT. As protein: CASSLALGGATNEKLFF.

There are many counts of this clonotype. The chain recombines TRBV29-1 with TRBJ2-1; D is perhaps TRBD2 (6 bases). V was cut by 3 bases and J by 3 bases, with 18 bases left in between. Germline CDR1 SQVTM, CDR2 ANQGSEA. CDR3 length: 16 residues. CDR3 in amino acids: CSVDGSGDLNYNEQFF. In DNA, the CDR3 is TGCAGCGTTGATGGGTCGGGAGACCTTAACTACAATGAGCAGTTCTTC.